The 28 T cell receptor beta chains reported below all come from one sample, sequenced in a study of T cell repertoires in cytomegalovirus infection (dated 2019 in TCRdb). Explained via the paper, the treatment or condition label denotes: in vitro stimulation with specific CMV peptide epitopes to enrich CMV-specific T cells. The sequencer was an Illumina HiSeq 1500. In-frame beta chains were kept once TCRdb had trimmed the public reads at Q25 with fastp and called clones with MiXCR. Identical CDR3 proteins give one entry, which carries the most common genes and DNA. Here the sample has about 900,000 distinct CDR3 sequences; around 30% occur a single time. The ten largest clones add up to around 15% of the sample. Their antigens are not known. The material was cultured CD8+ T cells from PBMCs, obtained from culture after CMV antigen stimulation. These receptors were collected from a human donor in good health (CMV status not recorded). Some clones in this sample may be carry-over from other donors' samples.

The genes are TRBV7-6 and TRBJ1-1; D ambiguous. The CDR3 consists of 15 residues. CDR1 is SGHVS and CDR2 is FNYEAQ in the germline V gene. V shed 1 base and J shed 4 bases, with 13 bases lying between them. The CDR3 loop reads CASSLEGRVGTEAFF. In DNA, the CDR3 is TGTGCCAGCAGCTTAGAGGGAAGGGTTGGCACTGAAGCTTTCTTT. Complete variable domain (other parts from reference TRBV7-6 and TRBJ1-1): GAGVSQSPRYKVTKRGQDVALRCDPISGHVSLYWYRQALGQGPEFLTYFNYEAQQDKSGLPNDRFSAERPEGSISTLTIQRTEQRDSAMYRCASSLEGRVGTEAFFGQGTRLTVV.

This clonotype was counted only a few times. This sequence joins TRBV7-9 and TRBJ1-1; no definite D call. This CDR3 has 14 amino acids. V lost 1 base and J 3 bases, leaving 9 bases between the germline ends. CDR1 and CDR2 (germline): SEHNR, FQNEAQ (reference sequence). This CDR3 reads CASSLGLTDTEAFF. The CDR3 bases are TGTGCCAGCAGCTTAGGGCTCACCGACACTGAAGCTTTCTTT.

J is TRBJ2-7 and V is TRBV7-9; TRBD2 might be the D (6 bases). Per germline, CDR1 SEHNR and CDR2 FQNEAQ (reference sequence). The germline V and J ends were trimmed by 5 bases and 6 bases, with 20 bases remaining between them. This CDR3 region has 15 residues. The CDR3 reads CASSPEGPNRGEQYF. The CDR3 DNA is TGTGCCAGCAGCCCGGAGGGGCCAAATCGGGGCGAGCAGTACTTC.

As to this clonotype: This may be a read error, as it is one base from a much larger clone. This chain uses TRBV7-2 with TRBJ1-1, with no clear D. This CDR3 has 13 residues. Germline V gene lookup returns CDR1 SGHTA and CDR2 FQGNSA. Trimming stripped 5 bases from V and 11 bases from J, with 18 bases between. Here the CDR3 DNA reads TGTGCCAGCAGCATAATCGCCCCCCTTTCGGCTTTCTTT. As protein: CASSIIAPLSAFF.

The chain employs TRBV6-5 and TRBJ2-1; tentatively, D is TRBD1 or TRBD2 (5 bases each). Germline V gene data show CDR1 as MNHEY and CDR2 as SVGAGI. The CDR3 length is 15 residues. V was trimmed by 0 bases and J by 5 bases, leaving 11 bases between them. CDR3 in DNA: TGTGCCAGCAGTTACTCGGGGGTATCCCACAATGAGCAGTTCTTC. Translated: CASSYSGVSHNEQFF.

The chain recombines TRBV20-1 with TRBJ2-1; 9 bases are a match to TRBD2. V lost 0 bases and J lost 5; bases outside the gene matches: 5. Germline loops: CDR1 DFQATT, CDR2 SNEGSKA (reference sequence). The CDR3 runs to 15 residues. The CDR3 is CSARDYGGGDNEQFF. The DNA of the CDR3 is TGCAGTGCTAGAGATTATGGCGGGGGGGACAATGAGCAGTTCTTC.

J is TRBJ2-2 and V is TRBV15; D is undetermined. The CDR3 is made up of 12 amino acids. V was cut by 5 bases and J by 8 bases, with 9 bases left in between. Per the germline V gene, CDR1 is LNHNV and CDR2 is YYDKDF (reference sequence). This chain's CDR3 is CATSLSWGELFF. For the CDR3, the DNA is TGTGCCACCAGCCTATCTTGGGGGGAGCTGTTTTTT.

V is TRBV6-6 and J is TRBJ2-7, with TRBD1 matching 10 bases. Germline loops: CDR1 MNHNY, CDR2 SVGAGI (reference sequence). J gave up 8 bases and V 7 bases, and 14 bases lay outside the gene matches. This CDR3 has 15 residues. The CDR3 DNA reads TGTGCCAGCACCCTCCGGGACAGGGGAGTTAGTAAGCAGTACGTC. It yields the protein CASTLRDRGVSKQYV.

This clonotype was found a few times. The rearrangement joins TRBV19 to TRBJ1-1; D may be TRBD1 (5 bases). Trimming removed 6 bases from V and 4 bases from J, with 15 bases in between. This CDR3 spans 14 amino acids. CDR1 is LNHDA and CDR2 is SQIVND in the germline V gene (reference sequence). CDR3: CASRSLQGATEAFF. The CDR3 bases are TGTGCCAGTAGATCCCTCCAGGGAGCCACTGAAGCTTTCTTT.

The chain employs TRBV7-2 and TRBJ1-1; D gene uncertain. This CDR3 spans 14 amino acids. The germline V gene encodes CDR1 SGHTA and CDR2 FQGNSA. Trimming shortened V by 3 bases and J by 2 bases, and 10 bases separated the two germline ends. CDR3 coding DNA: TGTGCCAGCAGCTTCCGCACTCGAAACACTGAAGCTTTCTTT. It codes for CASSFRTRNTEAFF. Based on the CDR3 plus reference TRBV7-2 and TRBJ1-1, the full variable domain is GAGVSQSPSNKVTEKGKDVELRCDPISGHTALYWYRQSLGQGLEFLIYFQGNSAPDKSGLPSDRFSAERTGGSVSTLTIQRTQQEDSAVYLCASSFRTRNTEAFFGQGTRLTVV.

The CDR3 protein is CASSNPGQGGSPLHF. CDR3 DNA sequence: TGCGCCAGCAGCAATCCGGGACAGGGGGGTTCACCCCTCCACTTT. This chain links TRBV5-1 with TRBJ1-6; 11 bases agree with TRBD1. Germline lookup yields CDR1 SGHRS and CDR2 YFSETQ. The CDR3 is made up of 15 amino acids. Trimming took 4 bases from V and 9 from J; bases not matched to a gene: 6.

In this sample, this clonotype turned up many times. This chain joins TRBV7-9 and TRBJ2-6; D is ambiguous. Looked up from germline, CDR1 is SEHNR and CDR2 is FQNEAQ (reference sequence). This CDR3 contains 14 residues. Trimming pared 1 base from V and 0 bases from J, leaving 1 base between. The CDR3 protein is CASSLVSGANVLTF. The CDR3 bases are TGTGCCAGCAGCTTAGTCTCTGGGGCCAACGTCCTGACTTTC. Full variable domain (rest looked up from reference TRBV7-9 and TRBJ2-6): DTGVSQNPRHKITKRGQNVTFRCDPISEHNRLYWYRQTLGQGPEFLTYFQNEAQLEKSRLLSDRFSAERPKGSFSTLEIQRTEQGDSAMYLCASSLVSGANVLTFGAGSRLTVL.

The chain links TRBV27 to TRBJ2-7; 7 bases agree with TRBD1. Germline CDR1 is MNHEY and CDR2 is SMNVEV (reference sequence). The CDR3 is made up of 15 amino acids. J lost 7 bases, V lost 5 bases, and 14 bases had no gene match. The CDR3 is CASSPLSGQFEEQYF. The CDR3 coding sequence is TGTGCCAGCAGTCCCCTATCGGGACAGTTTGAGGAGCAGTACTTC.

This clonotype has a handful of counts. The CDR3 region has the DNA TGTGCCAGCAGCGACCCCCTTGACAGGGCCTCACGAACCGGCACCGGGGAGCTGTTTTTT. This sequence encodes CASSDPLDRASRTGTGELFF. The chain carries TRBV7-9 and TRBJ2-2, with TRBD1 identical over 7 bases. V trimming: 5 bases; J trimming: 4 bases; junction bases outside the gene matches: 22. CDR1 is SEHNR, CDR2 FQNEAQ, per germline (reference sequence). The CDR3 sequence is 20 residues long.

The rearrangement links TRBV24-1 to TRBJ2-3; 10 bases are shared with TRBD1. The CDR3 covers 15 residues. Unmatched junction bases numbered 6, after V lost 4 bases and J lost 6 bases. The V gene's germline CDR1 is KGHDR and CDR2 SFDVKD. This CDR3 is CATSEATGGEDTQYF. DNA of the CDR3: TGTGCCACCAGTGAGGCGACAGGGGGCGAGGATACGCAGTATTTT.

V usage is TRBV14 and J usage is TRBJ2-7; D unresolved. The germline gives CDR1 SGHDN, CDR2 FVKESK. V shed 1 base and J shed 4 bases, with 8 bases lying between them. This CDR3 comprises 13 residues. CDR3 in DNA: TGTGCCAGCAGCCAAGTCGAAGGTTACGAGCAGTACTTC. Translation: CASSQVEGYEQYF. Full variable domain (outside the CDR3, taken from reference TRBV14 and TRBJ2-7): EAGVTQFPSHSVIEKGQTVTLRCDPISGHDNLYWYRRVMGKEIKFLLHFVKESKQDESGMPNNRFLAERTGGTYSTLKVQPAELEDSGVYFCASSQVEGYEQYFGPGTRLTVT.

This clonotype was seen more than once but under ten times. The genes are TRBV12-3 or TRBV12-4 and TRBJ1-1, with D maybe TRBD1 (6 bases). The CDR3 is made up of 16 amino acids. The ends were cut back, 8 bases at V and 2 bases at J, with 21 bases in the middle. The CDR3 is CASSPRGGGFNTEAFF. The CDR3 nucleotides read TGTGCCAGCTCTCCGAGGGGGGGAGGGTTTAACACTGAAGCTTTCTTT.

The genes are TRBV11-3 and TRBJ2-3, with a tentative D call TRBD2 (6 bases). The CDR3 is 15 residues long. The germline V and J ends were trimmed by 4 bases and 9 bases, with 20 bases remaining between them. Looked up from germline, CDR1 is SGHNT and CDR2 is YENEEA. The CDR3 protein is CASSYGGGEGPTQYF. The CDR3, as DNA: TGTGCCAGCAGCTACGGGGGAGGTGAGGGCCCCACGCAGTATTTT.

There are many counts of this clonotype. This chain links TRBV11-2 with TRBJ2-1, with TRBD1 as a possible D gene (5 bases). Germline V CDR1 and CDR2: SGHAT, FQNNGV. The length of the CDR3 is 15 residues. V lost 6 bases and J 4 bases, leaving 16 bases between the germline ends. The CDR3 region has the DNA TGTGCCAGCAGTCCTCCGCAGGGCAGTTACAATGAGCAGTTCTTC. This sequence encodes CASSPPQGSYNEQFF. Together with reference TRBV11-2 and TRBJ2-1, the CDR3 gives the full variable domain: EAGVAQSPRYKIIEKRQSVAFWCNPISGHATLYWYQQILGQGPKLLIQFQNNGVVDDSQLPKDRFSAERLKGVDSTLKIQPAKLEDSAVYLCASSPPQGSYNEQFFGPGTRLTVL.

The chain employs TRBV7-9 and TRBJ2-5; 9 bases map to TRBD2. Germline trimming cut 3 bases from V and 5 bases from J; bases unmatched to any gene: 13. This CDR3 is built from 17 residues. Germline lookup yields CDR1 SEHNR and CDR2 FQNEAQ (reference sequence). CDR3 nucleotide sequence: TGTGCCAGCAGCTTCCTTGGTGGCGGGGGGGCTCGGGAGACCCAGTACTTC. This gives the protein CASSFLGGGGARETQYF.

This clonotype has more than one count but fewer than ten. The chain couples TRBV12-3 or TRBV12-4 to TRBJ2-1, with D maybe TRBD2 (5 bases). The CDR3 is 12 residues long. V was pared by 6 bases and J by 7 bases, with 10 bases between. The CDR3 DNA reads as TGTGCCAGCAGGGTACGAGGGAATGAGCAGTTCTTC. Amino acid sequence: CASRVRGNEQFF.

This clonotype was recorded a few times. The chain couples TRBV7-8 to TRBJ2-7; TRBD1 might be the D (6 bases). The CDR3 covers 16 residues. The V end lost 5 bases, the J end lost 1 base, and 18 bases lay between the germline ends. The V gene's germline CDR1 is SGHVS and CDR2 FQNEAQ. In DNA, the CDR3 is TGTGCCAGCAGCCATCACAGGGATCGGGCGTCCTACGAGCAGTACGTC. Its translation is CASSHHRDRASYEQYV.

At least ten counts were recorded for this clonotype. The rearrangement uses TRBV7-9 and TRBJ2-7, with unresolved D. Germline V gene sequence: CDR1 SEHNR, CDR2 FQNEAQ (reference sequence). The CDR3 sequence is 14 residues long. V gave up 5 bases and J gave up 3 bases, with 14 bases separating them. The CDR3 DNA sequence: TGTGCCAGCAGCCCCCCCGACCAATTCTACGAGCAGTACTTC. Translation gives CASSPPDQFYEQYF.

The chain combines TRBV7-9 with TRBJ2-7; D is undetermined. The CDR3 runs 15 residues. Trimming pared 2 bases from V and 2 bases from J, leaving 13 bases between. CDR1 is SEHNR, CDR2 FQNEAQ, per germline (reference sequence). The CDR3 coding sequence is TGTGCCAGCAGCTTAAGCCGGTCAGTTCCCTACGAGCAGTACTTC. It specifies CASSLSRSVPYEQYF.

This clonotype has only a few counts. The CDR3 spells CANYKWVNTEAFF. Here the CDR3 DNA reads TGTGCCAACTACAAGTGGGTGAACACTGAAGCTTTCTTT. This sequence joins TRBV6-1 and TRBJ1-1; no firm D call. V was cut by 10 bases and J by 0 bases, with 12 bases left in between. Germline lookup yields CDR1 MNHNS and CDR2 SASEGT. This CDR3 comprises 13 residues.

This clonotype was found a few times. V usage is TRBV5-6 and J usage is TRBJ2-4; tentative D call: TRBD2 (5 bases). With 5 bases removed from V and 2 bases from J, the gap between germline ends came to 8 bases. Germline-derived CDR1 and CDR2 are SGHDT and YYEEEE. The CDR3 is 13 residues long. The CDR3 sequence: CASSSGTKNIQYF. CDR3 nucleotides: TGTGCCAGCAGTTCGGGAACCAAAAACATTCAGTACTTC.

The table lists this clonotype with many counts. J is TRBJ2-3 and V is TRBV7-2, with 9 bases fitting TRBD2. The CDR3 loop spans 17 amino acids. Germline V gene data show CDR1 as SGHTA and CDR2 as FQGNSA. The V segment lost 6 bases and the J segment 0 bases; nucleotides outside the gene matches: 10. CDR3 coding DNA: TGTGCCAGCAGAGAAGAAGGCGGGGGGGCCAGCACAGATACGCAGTATTTT. Its translation: CASREEGGGASTDTQYF.

As to this clonotype: A read error is possible here, since a much larger clone lies one base away. The rearrangement joins TRBV7-2 to TRBJ2-3, with D perhaps TRBD1 (6 bases). The CDR3 sequence is 14 residues long. Germline V gives CDR1 SGHTA, CDR2 FQGNSA. CDR3 in DNA: TGTGCCACCAGCTTCACCGACAGGTCCCGAGCGCAGTATTTT. Protein: CATSFTDRSRAQYF.